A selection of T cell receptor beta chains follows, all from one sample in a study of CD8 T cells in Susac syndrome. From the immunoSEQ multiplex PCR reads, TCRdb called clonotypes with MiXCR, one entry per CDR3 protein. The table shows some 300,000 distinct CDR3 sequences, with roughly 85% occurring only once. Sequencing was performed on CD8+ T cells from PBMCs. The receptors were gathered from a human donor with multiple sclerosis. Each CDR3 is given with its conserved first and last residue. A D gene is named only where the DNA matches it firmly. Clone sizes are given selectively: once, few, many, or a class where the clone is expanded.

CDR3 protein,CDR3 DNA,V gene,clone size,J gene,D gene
CASKRLPSTSEKLFF,TGTGCCAGTAAGAGACTGCCCTCAACTAGTGAAAAACTGTTTTTT,TRBV19,-,TRBJ1-4,-
CASSVFLTGTRYGNQPQHF,TGTGCCAGCAGTGTTTTTCTAACAGGGACCCGCTATGGCAATCAGCCCCAGCATTTT,TRBV6-1,-,TRBJ1-5,-
CASSLTSFEQFF,TGTGCCAGCAGCTTGACTAGTTTTGAGCAGTTCTTC,TRBV11-2,few,TRBJ2-1,-
CASSTGQQDSQYF,TGTGCCAGCAGTACAGGACAACAAGACTCACAGTATTTT,TRBV6-5,-,TRBJ2-3,-
CASSSTIVTGIRGYTF,TGTGCCAGCAGCTCAACCATAGTAACAGGTATCCGCGGCTACACCTTC,TRBV7-9,-,TRBJ1-2,-
CASSLIGGTRYEQYF,TGTGCCAGCAGTTTAATCGGGGGGACCCGCTACGAGCAGTACTTC,TRBV27,-,TRBJ2-7,TRBD2
CASSLGRLHEQYF,TGTGCCAGCAGTTTAGGCAGGTTGCACGAGCAGTACTTC,TRBV27,-,TRBJ2-7,-
CASSQDGILGYEQYF,TGCGCCAGCAGCCAAGATGGGATTCTGGGCTACGAGCAGTACTTC,TRBV4-3,-,TRBJ2-7,-
CASSDLEAAPWSDF,TGTGCCAGCAGTGACCTAGAGGCAGCGCCGTGGAGTGACTTC,TRBV28,-,TRBJ2-5,-
CATPRRERDPYNEQFF,TGTGCCACCCCGCGGCGGGAACGGGACCCCTACAATGAGCAGTTCTTC,TRBV2,-,TRBJ2-1,-
CASSQVGGIAYEQYF,TGTGCCAGCAGCCAAGTTGGCGGGATCGCCTACGAGCAGTACTTC,TRBV14,few,TRBJ2-7,-
CASSQDSPAGGFYNEQFF,TGTGCCAGCAGCCAAGATTCTCCAGCGGGAGGGTTCTACAATGAGCAGTTCTTC,TRBV14,-,TRBJ2-1,TRBD2
CASSLRSGQTYEQYF,TGTGCCAGCAGTCTTAGGTCGGGACAAACCTACGAGCAGTACTTC,TRBV11-2,-,TRBJ2-7,-
CAISGDTGASQETQYF,TGTGCCATCAGTGGGGACACAGGGGCCAGCCAAGAGACCCAGTACTTC,TRBV10-3,once,TRBJ2-5,TRBD1
CASSMGLGPGAEQFF,TGTGCCAGCAGCATGGGACTAGGGCCGGGCGCTGAGCAGTTCTTC,TRBV5-4,-,TRBJ2-1,TRBD2
CASSQDVLGQGSYEQYF,TGCGCCAGCAGCCAAGATGTACTGGGACAGGGCTCCTACGAGCAGTACTTC,TRBV4-1,few,TRBJ2-7,TRBD1